This T cell receptor (beta chain) was obtained from a study of shared clonotypes between healthy human individuals. The CDR3 is made up of 17 amino acids. Trimming took 4 bases from V and 4 from J; bases not matched to a gene: 6. Germline V CDR1 and CDR2: SGHRS, YFSETQ. Study donors comprised healthy, HIV-negative adults devoid of recent acute infection or vaccination. Running of the assay took place at deep level. In the authors' workflow: Filtering differed, since immunoSEQ gave only junction sequences and no quality scores. The table came from immunoSEQ multiplex PCR; TCRdb's copy has only in-frame clones and leaves some out. Clone size and V and J calls were adopted from that table, with D and trimming inferred from the DNA. This table holds under 600,000 clones, roughly 79% found once.

This TCR derives from a woman aged 40 to 50 in good health. Some clones in this sample may be carry-over from other donors' samples. The specimen sequenced was PBMCs. V gene TRBV5-1 combines with J gene TRBJ2-2; 14 bases line up with TRBD2. CDR3 in DNA: TGCGCCAGCAGCGCGGGACTAGCGGGAGTTAGCACCGGGGAGCTGTTTTTT. This encodes CASSAGLAGVSTGELFF. The full variable domain, in which reference TRBV5-1 and TRBJ2-2 provide the parts outside the CDR3, is KAGVTQTPRYLIKTRGQQVTLSCSPISGHRSVSWYQQTPGQGLQFLFEYFSETQRNKGNFPGRFSGRQFSNSRSEMNVSTLELGDSALYLCASSAGLAGVSTGELFFGEGSRLTVL.